These 11 T cell receptor beta chains came from one sample sequenced in a study of blood T cell repertoires in COVID-19. Measured with immunoSEQ multiplex PCR; TCRdb has only the in-frame clones, and not every one. In the table there are under 150,000 clones, approximately 88% of which are singletons. The sample consisted of peripheral blood. All receptors derive from a man aged 60-69 years with acute or convalescent COVID-19.

The rearrangement joins TRBV6-5 to TRBJ1-6; 10 nucleotides line up with TRBD1. CDR1 MNHEY and CDR2 SVGAGI come from the germline V gene. The CDR3 loop spans 14 amino acids. With 4 bases clipped from V and 9 bases from J, the junction kept 3 bases outside the gene matches. CDR3 in DNA: TGTGCCAGCAGTTCCGGGACAGGGGTTTCACCCCTCCACTTT. It yields the protein CASSSGTGVSPLHF.

The chain has TRBV7-8 and TRBJ2-2; 8 bases align to TRBD1. The trim removed 4 bases at V and 4 bases at J, leaving 2 bases unmatched. The CDR3 contains 14 residues. CDR1 is SGHVS and CDR2 is FQNEAQ in the germline V gene. The CDR3 DNA reads as TGTGCCAGCAGCTCGGGACAGGCCACCGGGGAGCTGTTTTTT. This gives the protein CASSSGQATGELFF.

This clone was seen just once. This chain joins TRBV2 and TRBJ2-1; the D gene is possibly TRBD1 (6 bases). This CDR3 has 16 amino acids. Trimming cost V 7 bases and J 6 bases, with 22 bases left between them. CDR1 and CDR2 (germline): SNHLY, FYNNEI. The CDR3 nucleotides read TGTGCCAGCATGGGGGCGGTTTGGCAGGGGTTCAATGAGCAGTTCTTC. Translated: CASMGAVWQGFNEQFF.

V and J are TRBV10-1 and TRBJ2-7, with 7 bases identical to TRBD2. The germline gives CDR1 WNHNN, CDR2 SYGVQD (reference sequence). The CDR3 runs 16 residues. J was trimmed by 3 bases and V by 1 base; bases with no gene match: 9. The CDR3 loop is CASSEWEGVSNYEQYF. The DNA of the CDR3 is TGCGCCAGCAGTGAGTGGGAGGGAGTATCCAACTACGAGCAGTACTTC.

The chain joins TRBV6-5 to TRBJ1-2, with D uncertain. This CDR3 is built from 15 residues. Germline values: CDR1 MNHEY, CDR2 SVGAGI. Trimming took 5 bases from V and 6 from J, leaving 19 bases between them. CDR3 in DNA: TGTGCCAGCAGTCCCACCGCGACTGCCGCGGATGGCTACACCTTC. Protein: CASSPTATAADGYTF.

The chain employs TRBV29-1 and TRBJ1-3, with 8 bases that match TRBD1. This CDR3 is built from 15 residues. V lost 3 bases and J lost 0; bases outside the gene matches: 4. Germline CDR1 reads SQVTM; CDR2 reads ANQGSEA. DNA for the CDR3: TGCAGCGTTGAGCGGACAGGGAGCTCTGGAAACACCATATATTTT. The encoded protein is CSVERTGSSGNTIYF.

This chain links TRBV5-6 with TRBJ1-1; a weak D match, TRBD1 (6 bases). This CDR3 region has 14 residues. V was cut by 0 bases and J by 5 bases, with 11 bases left in between. Per the germline V gene, CDR1 is SGHDT and CDR2 is YYEEEE. The CDR3 here is CASSLAGGGTEAFF. CDR3 DNA: TGTGCCAGCAGCTTGGCGGGGGGCGGAACTGAAGCTTTCTTT.

The V and J genes are TRBV9 and TRBJ1-2; D is unclear. The V gene's germline CDR1 is SGDLS and CDR2 YYNGEE. V dropped 0 bases and J dropped 4 bases, with 16 bases sitting between them. The CDR3 spans 16 residues. CDR3 DNA: TGTGCCAGCAGCGTAGATATTGGCAGATCCTCCTATGGCTACACCTTC. This gives the protein CASSVDIGRSSYGYTF.

The gene calls are TRBV5-5 and TRBJ1-5; 8 bases match TRBD1. CDR1 is SGHKS and CDR2 is YYEKEE in the germline V gene (reference sequence). The CDR3 totals 16 residues. Germline trimming cut 5 bases from V and 0 bases from J; bases unmatched to any gene: 7. CDR3 sequence: CASSFTGGRSNQPQHF. The CDR3 DNA reads TGTGCCAGCAGTTTTACAGGGGGGCGTAGCAATCAGCCCCAGCATTTT.

This chain joins TRBV7-9 and TRBJ1-1, with D perhaps TRBD1 (5 bases). The CDR3 is 14 residues long. V lost 1 base, J lost 3 bases, and 9 bases lay in between. The V gene's germline CDR1 is SEHNR and CDR2 FQNEAQ (reference sequence). The CDR3 reads CASSLGGGDTEAFF. The CDR3 DNA is TGTGCCAGCAGCTTAGGAGGAGGGGACACTGAAGCTTTCTTT.

CDR3 DNA sequence: TGTGCCAGCAGTTACACCGGGACAGTCCGAAACGAGCAGTTCTTC. Its translation: CASSYTGTVRNEQFF. The chain is built from TRBV6-2 or TRBV6-3 and TRBJ2-1, with 7 bases matching TRBD1. Germline loops: CDR1 MNHEY, CDR2 SVGEGT. The CDR3 runs to 15 residues. V dropped 2 bases and J dropped 10; count of bases not matched to a gene: 11.